This is a list of T cell receptor beta chains from one sample in a study of blood T cell repertoires in COVID-19. Profiled with immunoSEQ multiplex PCR; TCRdb holds only in-frame clones, not every one. Of approximately 360,000 clones detected, roughly 90% appear once; the ten largest clones hold roughly 1.2%. The sample taken for sequencing was peripheral blood. Source of these receptors: a man between 35 and 55 years old with acute or convalescent COVID-19. CDR3s include the opening cysteine and the closing phenylalanine or tryptophan. Fields, in order: J gene, D gene, clone size, V gene, CDR3 DNA, CDR3 protein. A D gene is named only where the DNA matches it firmly. Only part of the rows carry a size: once, few, many, or a class if the clone is expanded.

TRBJ1-1	TRBD1	once	TRBV29-1	TGCAGCGTTGAGGACAGGGATGGGGCTTTCTTT	CSVEDRDGAFF
TRBJ1-4	TRBD1	NA	TRBV25-1	TGTGCCAGCAGTGCCCCTCGACAGGGGATGAGTGAAAAACTGTTTTTT	CASSAPRQGMSEKLFF
TRBJ2-1	TRBD1	NA	TRBV14	TGTGCCAGCAGCCAACCGCTAATGACAGGGGTAGACAATGAGCAGTTCTTC	CASSQPLMTGVDNEQFF
TRBJ1-4	TRBD1	NA	TRBV19	TGTGCCAGTAGTTTCCTTGGGACAGGAGAAAAACTGTTTTTT	CASSFLGTGEKLFF
TRBJ1-2	TRBD1	NA	TRBV27	TGTGCCAGCAGTTCGTCCTGGACAGGGAGGGGGTATGGCTACACCTTC	CASSSSWTGRGYGYTF
TRBJ1-2	NA	NA	TRBV5-4	TGTGCCAGCAGCTTGCAGGGTGATGGCTACACCTTC	CASSLQGDGYTF
TRBJ2-3	TRBD1	NA	TRBV25-1	TGTGCCAGCAGTGAATATAATGAGGGACAGGAAACAGATACGCAGTATTTT	CASSEYNEGQETDTQYF
TRBJ1-5	TRBD1	NA	TRBV5-8	TGTGCCAGCAGCTTTGGGACAGGGCCTAATCAGCCCCAGCATTTT	CASSFGTGPNQPQHF
TRBJ2-1	NA	NA	TRBV10-3	TGTGCCATCAGTGTACGCGGCCTTAGGTGGCGGTTCTTC	CAISVRGLRWRFF
TRBJ2-2	NA	NA	TRBV5-1	TGCGCCAGCAGCTCTCTGGCGGGGGCAGTTACCGGGGAGCTGTTTTTT	CASSSLAGAVTGELFF